These 29 T cell receptor beta chains share one sample of origin, sequenced in a study of cytomegalovirus exposure and HLA in healthy donors (dated by TCRdb to 2015 to 2018). The library came from the immunoSEQ multiplex PCR assay. The multiplex PCR relied on a mix of 60 forward primers for TCR Vbeta segments and 13 reverse primers for TCR Jbeta segments. TCRdb's version of the immuneACCESS table is confined to in-frame rearrangements and falls short of the full clone set. An unresolved V gene accounts for under half of the shortfall where checked; the remainder is of unknown origin. The sample table holds roughly 62,000 clones. Approximately 2.1% of the sample belongs to the ten largest clones. The material sequenced was PBMCs. The receptors here all came from a woman between 18 and 29 years old in good health and CMV-seronegative.

The chain has TRBV4-1 and TRBJ1-1; D call uncertain. CDR1 and CDR2 from the germline V gene are MGHRA and YSYEKL. Trimming cost V 2 bases and J 3 bases, with 13 bases left between them. The CDR3 totals 15 residues. CDR3 in DNA: TGCGCCAGCAGCCAACGAGGCGGTACCTACACTGAAGCTTTCTTT. It specifies CASSQRGGTYTEAFF.

This rearrangement joins TRBV6-4 to TRBJ1-2, with a tentative D call TRBD1 (6 bases). V lost 0 bases, J lost 8 bases, and 19 bases lay in between. The CDR3 totals 16 residues. CDR1 MRHNA and CDR2 SNTAGT come from the germline V gene. CDR3 sequence (DNA): TGTGCCAGCAGTGACTCGAGGGGGGGGACCTCGGGCGGCTACACCTTC. Protein sequence: CASSDSRGGTSGGYTF.

This chain uses TRBV4-2 with TRBJ1-2; TRBD1 matches 9 bases. Germline values: CDR1 LGHNA, CDR2 YNFKEQ. The CDR3 sequence is 17 residues long. V shed 0 bases and J 4 bases; nucleotides not matched to a gene: 9. The CDR3 spells CASSQDSRQGVFYGYTF. The CDR3 DNA reads as TGTGCCAGCAGCCAAGATAGCAGACAGGGGGTTTTCTATGGCTACACCTTC.

The chain links TRBV30 to TRBJ1-2, with 9 bases lining up with TRBD1. The CDR3 has 12 residues. Germline V gene sequence: CDR1 GTSNPN, CDR2 SVGIG (reference sequence). J lost 4 bases, V lost 8 bases, and 5 bases had no gene match. The CDR3 spells CAHPGQGYGYTF. The CDR3 region has the DNA TGTGCCCACCCGGGACAGGGCTATGGCTACACCTTC.

The chain employs TRBV7-6 and TRBJ1-2; D call uncertain. CDR1 and CDR2 (germline): SGHVS, FNYEAQ. V dropped 1 base and J dropped 8 bases, with 14 bases sitting between them. The CDR3 loop spans 14 amino acids. The CDR3 sequence is CASSLGFDFTGYTF. The CDR3 DNA sequence: TGTGCCAGCAGCTTAGGTTTCGACTTCACGGGCTACACCTTC. The entire variable domain, with the rest obtained from reference TRBV7-6 and TRBJ1-2, is as follows: GAGVSQSPRYKVTKRGQDVALRCDPISGHVSLYWYRQALGQGPEFLTYFNYEAQQDKSGLPNDRFSAERPEGSISTLTIQRTEQRDSAMYRCASSLGFDFTGYTFGSGTRLTVV.

V usage is TRBV27 and J usage is TRBJ1-2; TRBD1 matches at 8 bases. The CDR3 length is 15 residues. Trimming removed 5 bases from V and 7 bases from J; junction bases left unmatched: 12. Germline V gene data show CDR1 as MNHEY and CDR2 as SMNVEV (reference sequence). The CDR3 spells CASSATWDRRGGYTF. The DNA of the CDR3 is TGTGCCAGCAGTGCCACGTGGGACAGGAGGGGTGGCTACACCTTC.

The chain links TRBV6-6 to TRBJ1-1; no clear D. The CDR3 totals 14 residues. Germline CDR1 reads MNHNY; CDR2 reads SVGAGI (reference sequence). Trimming stripped 2 bases from V and 1 base from J, with 8 bases between. CDR3 region: CASSYGRQNTEAFF. The CDR3 DNA follows: TGTGCCAGCAGTTACGGCAGGCAGAACACTGAAGCTTTCTTT.

The V call is TRBV5-1, the J call TRBJ2-3, with 7 bases lining up with TRBD2. From germline, CDR1 is SGHRS and CDR2 YFSETQ. V was clipped by 4 bases and J by 1 base; unmatched bases: 0. The CDR3 totals 13 residues. CDR3 DNA: TGCGCCAGCAGCGGGGGGGGCACAGATACGCAGTATTTT. Protein product: CASSGGGTDTQYF.

V usage is TRBV10-2 and J usage is TRBJ2-1; 9 bases align to TRBD2. Germline V gives CDR1 WSHSY, CDR2 SAAADI. V gave up 3 bases and J gave up 0 bases; unmatched junction bases: 12. The CDR3 is 19 amino acids. The chain's CDR3 is CASSEILRSGGSSYNEQFF. Written as DNA, the CDR3 is TGCGCCAGCAGTGAAATACTGAGAAGCGGGGGGAGCTCCTACAATGAGCAGTTCTTC.

J is TRBJ1-1 and V is TRBV28, with 7 bases that match TRBD1. Trimming cost V 8 bases and J 2 bases; bases outside gene matches: 11. The CDR3 sequence is 15 residues long. Germline assignment: CDR1 MDHEN and CDR2 SYDVKM. The DNA of the CDR3 is TGTGCCAGCGAACTGAGACAGGGTCTAAACACTGAAGCTTTCTTT. Translation gives CASELRQGLNTEAFF.

The genes are TRBV7-6 and TRBJ2-2, with 8 nucleotides matching TRBD1. Germline CDR1 is SGHVS and CDR2 is FNYEAQ. The CDR3 is 17 residues long. With 5 bases clipped from V and 4 bases from J, the junction kept 12 bases outside the gene matches. The CDR3, as DNA: TGTGCCAGCAGCCAACCCCCCAGGGGGCACCGCACCGGGGAGCTGTTTTTT. As protein: CASSQPPRGHRTGELFF. The full variable domain, completed using reference TRBV7-6 and TRBJ2-2, is GAGVSQSPRYKVTKRGQDVALRCDPISGHVSLYWYRQALGQGPEFLTYFNYEAQQDKSGLPNDRFSAERPEGSISTLTIQRTEQRDSAMYRCASSQPPRGHRTGELFFGEGSRLTVL.

The chain employs TRBV2 and TRBJ2-7, with 8 bases aligning to TRBD1. CDR1 SNHLY and CDR2 FYNNEI come from the germline V gene. The CDR3 has 14 residues. The J segment lost 3 bases and the V segment lost 6 bases, leaving 7 bases of the junction unmatched. The CDR3: CASRSQGVSYEQYF. DNA for the CDR3: TGTGCCAGCAGATCACAGGGGGTCAGCTACGAGCAGTACTTC.

The chain carries TRBV29-1 and TRBJ2-7, with 9 bases that match TRBD2. CDR1 and CDR2 from the germline V gene are SQVTM and ANQGSEA. The CDR3 extends over 14 amino acids. Trimming removed 3 bases from V and 7 bases from J; junction bases left unmatched: 10. Here the CDR3 reads CSVDRAGGSREQYF. The CDR3 DNA follows: TGCAGCGTTGACCGAGCGGGGGGTTCCAGAGAGCAGTACTTC.

The rearrangement uses TRBV15 and TRBJ2-7; 9 nucleotides match TRBD1. J gave up 13 bases and V 4 bases, and 14 bases lay outside the gene matches. CDR1 is LNHNV, CDR2 YYDKDF, per germline (reference sequence). The CDR3 extends over 14 amino acids. CDR3 sequence (DNA): TGTGCCACCAGCAAAACCCGACCGGGACAGGGTTTTTACTTC. It translates to CATSKTRPGQGFYF.

The V call is TRBV5-6, the J call TRBJ2-5; D might be TRBD2 (5 bases). The V and J ends lost 2 bases and 1 base respectively, with 9 bases between them. Germline loops: CDR1 SGHDT, CDR2 YYEEEE. The CDR3 runs to 14 residues. DNA of the CDR3: TGTGCCAGCAGCTTCGGGGTTGTCCAAGAGACCCAGTACTTC. Amino acid sequence: CASSFGVVQETQYF. Complete variable domain (other parts from reference TRBV5-6 and TRBJ2-5): DAGVTQSPTHLIKTRGQQVTLRCSPKSGHDTVSWYQQALGQGPQFIFQYYEEEERQRGNFPDRFSGHQFPNYSSELNVNALLLGDSALYLCASSFGVVQETQYFGPGTRLLVL.

The genes are TRBV7-8 and TRBJ1-1, with TRBD1 as a possible D gene (5 bases). The germline V gene has CDR1 SGHVS and CDR2 FQNEAQ. The CDR3 has 17 residues. Trimming cost V 5 bases and J 1 base, with 20 bases left between them. CDR3 sequence reads: CASSPPGWGRANTEAFF. CDR3 coding DNA: TGTGCCAGCAGCCCCCCGGGCTGGGGCAGGGCGAACACTGAAGCTTTCTTT.

The chain carries TRBV18 and TRBJ1-4; a weak D match, TRBD1 (5 bases). Trimming removed 8 bases from V and 7 bases from J, with 17 bases in between. The CDR3 spans 14 residues. Per germline, CDR1 KGHSH and CDR2 LQKENI. The CDR3 sequence is CASGEVQAGEKLFF. CDR3 nucleotides: TGTGCCAGCGGAGAGGTACAGGCAGGTGAAAAACTGTTTTTT.

J is TRBJ1-5 and V is TRBV2; D uncertain. The CDR3 loop spans 13 amino acids. The ends were cut back, 7 bases at V and 2 bases at J, with 9 bases in the middle. CDR1 and CDR2 from the germline V gene are SNHLY and FYNNEI. The CDR3 is CASKTQGNQPQHF. CDR3 bases: TGTGCCAGCAAAACGCAGGGCAATCAGCCCCAGCATTTT.

J is TRBJ2-1 and V is TRBV5-1; TRBD1 aligns across 7 bases. The CDR3 sequence is 12 residues long. The junction had 8 bases not matched to a gene; V was cut back by 2 bases and J by 15 bases. Germline V lookup: CDR1 SGHRS, CDR2 YFSETQ. The CDR3 protein is CASSLGTEKSFF. The CDR3, as DNA: TGCGCCAGCAGCTTAGGGACAGAAAAATCGTTCTTC.

Points on this clone: One junction end does not reproduce the germline sequence, and a read error may be involved. The chain joins TRBV4-1 to TRBJ2-5, with 7 bases that match TRBD1. This CDR3 region has 15 residues. Germline V gene lookup returns CDR1 MGHRA and CDR2 YSYEKL. The CDR3 protein is CASSQLQGIQEAQYF. In nucleotides, the CDR3 is TGCGCCAGCAGCCAGCTACAGGGGATTCAAGAGGCCCAGTACTTC.

The chain employs TRBV5-1 and TRBJ2-4; 8 nucleotides match TRBD1. This CDR3 has 14 amino acids. The V gene end was trimmed by 0 bases and the J gene end by 6 bases; junction bases not matched to a gene: 2. Germline values: CDR1 SGHRS, CDR2 YFSETQ. The CDR3 spells CASSLAQGANIQYF. The CDR3 region has the DNA TGCGCCAGCAGCTTGGCCCAGGGGGCAAACATTCAGTACTTC.

The DNA of the CDR3 is TGTGCCAGCTCACCCCAGATGATAGCGGGGACCTACGAGCAGTACTTC. Translated, it gives CASSPQMIAGTYEQYF. This chain joins TRBV18 and TRBJ2-7; 8 bases line up with TRBD2. Looked up from germline, CDR1 is KGHSH and CDR2 is LQKENI. After removal of 3 bases from V and 2 bases from J, the junction contained 9 bases not matched to a gene. This CDR3 has 16 residues.

V usage is TRBV7-9 and J usage is TRBJ1-4; D possibly corresponds to TRBD1 (6 bases). Germline CDR1 SEHNR, CDR2 FQNEAQ (reference sequence). V was trimmed by 5 bases and J by 3 bases, leaving 19 bases between them. The CDR3 extends over 17 amino acids. The CDR3 DNA follows: TGTGCCAGCAGCCCGCCCGAGGGCAGACAGGCTAATGAAAAACTGTTTTTT. Protein sequence: CASSPPEGRQANEKLFF. Variable domain in full (rest from reference TRBV7-9 and TRBJ1-4): DTGVSQNPRHKITKRGQNVTFRCDPISEHNRLYWYRQTLGQGPEFLTYFQNEAQLEKSRLLSDRFSAERPKGSFSTLEIQRTEQGDSAMYLCASSPPEGRQANEKLFFGSGTQLSVL.

The chain is built from TRBV18 and TRBJ1-6, with 7 bases identical to TRBD1. The CDR3 length is 15 residues. Germline trimming cut 5 bases from V and 10 bases from J; bases unmatched to any gene: 11. Germline lookup yields CDR1 KGHSH and CDR2 LQKENI. CDR3 amino acids: CASSTDRAELSPLHF. The CDR3 region has the DNA TGTGCCAGCTCAACAGACAGGGCGGAACTATCACCCCTCCACTTT.

V usage is TRBV19 and J usage is TRBJ2-3, with 9 bases identical to TRBD1. This CDR3 is built from 15 residues. The V and J ends lost 5 bases and 3 bases, in that order; junction bases with no gene match: 6. Germline lookup yields CDR1 LNHDA and CDR2 SQIVND (reference sequence). CDR3 DNA: TGTGCCAGTAGTTCCTGGACAGGGGCGACAGATACGCAGTATTTT. Translating gives CASSSWTGATDTQYF.

This chain connects TRBV7-9 to TRBJ1-5; a weak D match, TRBD1 (5 bases). The CDR3 contains 13 residues. Trimming pared 4 bases from V and 5 bases from J, leaving 9 bases between. Germline V gene sequence: CDR1 SEHNR, CDR2 FQNEAQ (reference sequence). Here the CDR3 DNA reads TGTGCCAGCAGCTCGACGGGGGATCAGCCCCAGCATTTT. This codes for CASSSTGDQPQHF. Full variable domain (missing parts from reference TRBV7-9 and TRBJ1-5): DTGVSQNPRHKITKRGQNVTFRCDPISEHNRLYWYRQTLGQGPEFLTYFQNEAQLEKSRLLSDRFSAERPKGSFSTLEIQRTEQGDSAMYLCASSSTGDQPQHFGDGTRLSIL.

The genes are TRBV7-3 and TRBJ1-1, with 9 bases matching TRBD1. The ends lost 3 bases at V and 0 bases at J; junction bases unmatched: 2. The CDR3 has 15 residues. CDR1 SGHTA and CDR2 FQGTGA come from the germline V gene. The CDR3 sequence is CASSFGTGLNTEAFF. In nucleotides, the CDR3 is TGTGCCAGCAGCTTCGGGACAGGGTTGAACACTGAAGCTTTCTTT. Together with reference TRBV7-3 and TRBJ1-1, the CDR3 gives the full variable domain: GAGVSQTPSNKVTEKGKYVELRCDPISGHTALYWYRQSLGQGPEFLIYFQGTGAADDSGLPNDRFFAVRPEGSVSTLKIQRTERGDSAVYLCASSFGTGLNTEAFFGQGTRLTVV.

This rearrangement joins TRBV6-6 to TRBJ1-5; 7 bases align to TRBD1. The CDR3 has 14 amino acids. The germline CDR1 and CDR2 sequences are MNHNY and SVGAGI (reference sequence). J lost 6 bases, V lost 6 bases, and 8 bases had no gene match. The CDR3: CASRNRQGIQPQHF. The DNA for the CDR3 is TGTGCCAGCAGGAACCGACAGGGAATTCAGCCCCAGCATTTT.

The chain couples TRBV28 to TRBJ1-6; 10 positions match TRBD1. The V and J ends lost 5 bases and 14 bases, in that order; junction bases with no gene match: 15. Looked up from germline, CDR1 is MDHEN and CDR2 is SYDVKM. CDR3 length: 16 amino acids. The CDR3 sequence: CASSPLPGTGDIALHF. Written as DNA, the CDR3 is TGTGCCAGCAGTCCATTGCCTGGGACAGGGGATATAGCCCTCCACTTT.